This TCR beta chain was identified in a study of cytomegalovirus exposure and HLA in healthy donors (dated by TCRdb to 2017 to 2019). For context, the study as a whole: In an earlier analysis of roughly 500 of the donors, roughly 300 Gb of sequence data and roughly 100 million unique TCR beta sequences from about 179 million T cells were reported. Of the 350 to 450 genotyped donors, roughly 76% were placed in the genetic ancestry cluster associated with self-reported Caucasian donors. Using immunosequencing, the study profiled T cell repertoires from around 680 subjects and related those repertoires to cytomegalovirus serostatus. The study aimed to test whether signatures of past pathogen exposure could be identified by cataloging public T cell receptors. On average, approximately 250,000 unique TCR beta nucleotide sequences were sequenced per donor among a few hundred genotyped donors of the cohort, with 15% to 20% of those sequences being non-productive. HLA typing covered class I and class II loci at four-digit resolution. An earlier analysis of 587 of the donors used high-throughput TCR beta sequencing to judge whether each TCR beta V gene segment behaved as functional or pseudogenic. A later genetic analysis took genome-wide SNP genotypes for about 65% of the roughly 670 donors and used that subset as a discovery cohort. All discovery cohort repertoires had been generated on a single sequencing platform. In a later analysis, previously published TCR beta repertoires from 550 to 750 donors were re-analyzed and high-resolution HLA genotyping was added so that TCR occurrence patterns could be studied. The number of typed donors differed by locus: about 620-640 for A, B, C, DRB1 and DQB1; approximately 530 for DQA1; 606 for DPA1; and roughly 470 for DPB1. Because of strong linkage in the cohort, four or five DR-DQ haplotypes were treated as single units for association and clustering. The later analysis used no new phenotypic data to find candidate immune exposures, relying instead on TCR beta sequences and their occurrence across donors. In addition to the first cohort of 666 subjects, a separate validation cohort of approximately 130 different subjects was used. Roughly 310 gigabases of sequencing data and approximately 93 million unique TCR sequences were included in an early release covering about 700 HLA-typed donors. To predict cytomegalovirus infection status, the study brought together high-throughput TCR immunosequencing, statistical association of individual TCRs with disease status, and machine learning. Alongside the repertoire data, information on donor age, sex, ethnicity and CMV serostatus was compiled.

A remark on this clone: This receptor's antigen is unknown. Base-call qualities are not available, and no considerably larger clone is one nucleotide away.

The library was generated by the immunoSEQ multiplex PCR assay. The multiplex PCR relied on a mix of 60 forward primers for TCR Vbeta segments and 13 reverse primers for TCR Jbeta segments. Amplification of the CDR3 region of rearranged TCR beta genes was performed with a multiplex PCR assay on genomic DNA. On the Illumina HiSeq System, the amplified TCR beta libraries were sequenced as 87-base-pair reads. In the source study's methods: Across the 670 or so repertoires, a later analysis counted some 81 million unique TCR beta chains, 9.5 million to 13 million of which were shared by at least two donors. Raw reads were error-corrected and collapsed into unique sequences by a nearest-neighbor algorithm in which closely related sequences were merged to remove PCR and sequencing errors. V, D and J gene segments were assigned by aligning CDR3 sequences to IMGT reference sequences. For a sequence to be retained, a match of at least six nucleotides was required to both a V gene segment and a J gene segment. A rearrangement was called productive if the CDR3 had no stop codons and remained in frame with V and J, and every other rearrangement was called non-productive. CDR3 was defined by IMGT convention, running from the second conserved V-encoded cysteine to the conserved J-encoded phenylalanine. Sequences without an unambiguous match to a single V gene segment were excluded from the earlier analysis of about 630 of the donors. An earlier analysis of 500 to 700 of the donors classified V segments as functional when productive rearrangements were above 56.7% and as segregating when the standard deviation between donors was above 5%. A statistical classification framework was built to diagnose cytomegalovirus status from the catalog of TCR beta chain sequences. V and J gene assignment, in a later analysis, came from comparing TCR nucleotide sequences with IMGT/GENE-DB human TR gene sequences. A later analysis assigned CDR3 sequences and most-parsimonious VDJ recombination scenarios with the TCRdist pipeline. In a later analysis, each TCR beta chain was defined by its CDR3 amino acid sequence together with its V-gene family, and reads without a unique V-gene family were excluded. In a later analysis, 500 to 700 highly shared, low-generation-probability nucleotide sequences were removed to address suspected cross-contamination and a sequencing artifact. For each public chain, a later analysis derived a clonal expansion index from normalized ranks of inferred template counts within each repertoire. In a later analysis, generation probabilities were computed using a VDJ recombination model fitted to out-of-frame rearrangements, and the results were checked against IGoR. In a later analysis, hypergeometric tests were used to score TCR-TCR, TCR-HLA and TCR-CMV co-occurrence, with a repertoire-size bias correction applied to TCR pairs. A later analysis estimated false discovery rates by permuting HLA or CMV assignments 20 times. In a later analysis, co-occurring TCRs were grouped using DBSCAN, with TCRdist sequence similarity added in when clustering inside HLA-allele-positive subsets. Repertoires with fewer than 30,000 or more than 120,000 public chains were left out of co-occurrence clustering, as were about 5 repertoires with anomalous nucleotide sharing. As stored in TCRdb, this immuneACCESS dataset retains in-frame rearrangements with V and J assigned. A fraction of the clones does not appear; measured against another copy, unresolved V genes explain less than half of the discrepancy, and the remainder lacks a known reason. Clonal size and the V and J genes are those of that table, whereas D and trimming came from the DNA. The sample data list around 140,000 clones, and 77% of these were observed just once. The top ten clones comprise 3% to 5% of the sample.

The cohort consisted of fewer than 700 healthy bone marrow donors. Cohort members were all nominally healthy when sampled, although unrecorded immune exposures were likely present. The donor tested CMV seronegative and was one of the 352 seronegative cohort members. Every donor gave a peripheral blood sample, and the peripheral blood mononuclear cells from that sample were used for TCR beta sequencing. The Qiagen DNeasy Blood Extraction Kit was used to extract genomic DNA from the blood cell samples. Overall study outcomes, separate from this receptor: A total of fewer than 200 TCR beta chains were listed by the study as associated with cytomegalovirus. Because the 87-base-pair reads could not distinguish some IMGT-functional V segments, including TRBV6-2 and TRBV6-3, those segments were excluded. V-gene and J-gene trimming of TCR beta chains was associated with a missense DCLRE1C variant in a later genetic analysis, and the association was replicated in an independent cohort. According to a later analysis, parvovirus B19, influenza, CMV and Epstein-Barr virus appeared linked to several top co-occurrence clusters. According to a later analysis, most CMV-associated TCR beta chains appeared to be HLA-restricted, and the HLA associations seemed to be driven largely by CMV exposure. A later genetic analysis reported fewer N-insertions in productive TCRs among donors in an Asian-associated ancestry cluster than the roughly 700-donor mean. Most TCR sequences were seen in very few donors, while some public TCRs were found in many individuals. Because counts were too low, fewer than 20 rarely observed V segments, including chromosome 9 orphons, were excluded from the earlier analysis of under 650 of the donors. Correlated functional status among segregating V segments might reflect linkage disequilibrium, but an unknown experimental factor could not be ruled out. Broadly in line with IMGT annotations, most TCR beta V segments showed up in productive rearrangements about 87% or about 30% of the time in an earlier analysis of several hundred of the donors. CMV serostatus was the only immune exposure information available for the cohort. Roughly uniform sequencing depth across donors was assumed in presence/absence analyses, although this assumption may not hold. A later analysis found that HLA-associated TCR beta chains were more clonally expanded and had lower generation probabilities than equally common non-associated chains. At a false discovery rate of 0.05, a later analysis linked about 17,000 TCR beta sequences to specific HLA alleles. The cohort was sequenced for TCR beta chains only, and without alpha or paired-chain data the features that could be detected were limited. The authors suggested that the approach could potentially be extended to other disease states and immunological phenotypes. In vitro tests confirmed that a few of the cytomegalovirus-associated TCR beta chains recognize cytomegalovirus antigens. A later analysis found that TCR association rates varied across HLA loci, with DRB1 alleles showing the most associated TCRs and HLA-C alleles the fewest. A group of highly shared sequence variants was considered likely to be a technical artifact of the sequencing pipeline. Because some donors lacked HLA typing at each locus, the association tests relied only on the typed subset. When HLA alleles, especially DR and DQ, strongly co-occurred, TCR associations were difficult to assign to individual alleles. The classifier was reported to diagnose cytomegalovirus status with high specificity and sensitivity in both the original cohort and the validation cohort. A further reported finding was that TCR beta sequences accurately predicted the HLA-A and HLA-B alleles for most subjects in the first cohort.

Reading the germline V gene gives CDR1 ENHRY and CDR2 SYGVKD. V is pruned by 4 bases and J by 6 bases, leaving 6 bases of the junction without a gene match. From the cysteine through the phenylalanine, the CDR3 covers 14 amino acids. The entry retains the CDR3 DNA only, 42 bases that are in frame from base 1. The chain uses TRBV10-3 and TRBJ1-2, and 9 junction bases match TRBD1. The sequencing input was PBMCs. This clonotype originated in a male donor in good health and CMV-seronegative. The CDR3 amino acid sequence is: CAISGLGQGDGYTF. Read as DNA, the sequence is TGTGCCATCAGTGGATTGGGACAGGGTGATGGCTACACCTTC.